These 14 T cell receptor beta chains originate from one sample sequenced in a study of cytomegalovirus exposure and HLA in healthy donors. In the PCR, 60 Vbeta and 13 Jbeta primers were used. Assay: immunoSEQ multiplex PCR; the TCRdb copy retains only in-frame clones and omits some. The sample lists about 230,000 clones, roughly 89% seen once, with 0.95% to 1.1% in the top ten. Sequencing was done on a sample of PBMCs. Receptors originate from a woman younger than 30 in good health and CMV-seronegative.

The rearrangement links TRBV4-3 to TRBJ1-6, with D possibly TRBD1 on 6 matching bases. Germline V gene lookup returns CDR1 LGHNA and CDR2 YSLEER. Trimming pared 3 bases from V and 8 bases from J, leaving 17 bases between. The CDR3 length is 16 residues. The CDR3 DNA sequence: TGCGCCAGCAGCCACCTCTCCAGTGACAGGCATTCACCCCTCCACTTT. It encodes CASSHLSSDRHSPLHF.

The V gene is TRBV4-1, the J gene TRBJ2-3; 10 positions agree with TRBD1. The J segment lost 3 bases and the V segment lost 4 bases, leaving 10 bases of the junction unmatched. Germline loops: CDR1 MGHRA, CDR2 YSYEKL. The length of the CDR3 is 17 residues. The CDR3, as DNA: TGCGCCAGCAGCCTGAAGACAGGGGGCCCCCTAACAGATACGCAGTATTTT. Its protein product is CASSLKTGGPLTDTQYF.

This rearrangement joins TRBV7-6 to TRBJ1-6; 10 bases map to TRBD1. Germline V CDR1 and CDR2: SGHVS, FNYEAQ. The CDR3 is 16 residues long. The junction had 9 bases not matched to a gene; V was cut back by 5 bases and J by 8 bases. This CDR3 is CASSQYAGTGDSPLHF. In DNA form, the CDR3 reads TGTGCCAGCAGCCAGTACGCCGGGACAGGGGATTCACCCCTCCACTTT.

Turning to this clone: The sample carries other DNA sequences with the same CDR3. CDR3 bases: TGTGCCAGCAGTTTACTGGCAGGGGGCACAGATACGCAGTATTTT. This codes for CASSLLAGGTDTQYF. V and J are TRBV6-5 and TRBJ2-3, with a weak D call TRBD1 (6 bases). Deletions cut 4 bases from V and 1 base from J, with 12 bases between. This CDR3 has 15 amino acids. Per the germline V gene, CDR1 is MNHEY and CDR2 is SVGAGI.

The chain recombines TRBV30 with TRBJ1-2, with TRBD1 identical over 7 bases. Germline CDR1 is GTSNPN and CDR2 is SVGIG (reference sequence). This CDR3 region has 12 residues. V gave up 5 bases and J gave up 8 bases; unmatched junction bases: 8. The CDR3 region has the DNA TGTGCCTGGGACAGGGACGTTAGAGGCTACACCTTC. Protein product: CAWDRDVRGYTF. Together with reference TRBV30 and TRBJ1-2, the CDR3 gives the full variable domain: SQTIHQWPATLVQPVGSPLSLECTVEGTSNPNLYWYRQAAGRGLQLLFYSVGIGQISSEVPQNLSASRPQDRQFILSSKKLLLSDSGFYLCAWDRDVRGYTFGSGTRLTVV.

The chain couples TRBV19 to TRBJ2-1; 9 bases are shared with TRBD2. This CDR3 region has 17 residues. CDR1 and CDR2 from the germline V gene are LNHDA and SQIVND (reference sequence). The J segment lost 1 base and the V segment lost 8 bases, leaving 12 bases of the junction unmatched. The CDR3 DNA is TGTGCCAGTTCCCTCGGGACTAGCCTCTTTTCCTACAATGAGCAGTTCTTC. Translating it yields CASSLGTSLFSYNEQFF. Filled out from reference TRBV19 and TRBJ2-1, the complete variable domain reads DGGITQSPKYLFRKEGQNVTLSCEQNLNHDAMYWYRQDPGQGLRLIYYSQIVNDFQKGDIAEGYSVSREKKESFPLTVTSAQKNPTAFYLCASSLGTSLFSYNEQFFGPGTRLTVL.

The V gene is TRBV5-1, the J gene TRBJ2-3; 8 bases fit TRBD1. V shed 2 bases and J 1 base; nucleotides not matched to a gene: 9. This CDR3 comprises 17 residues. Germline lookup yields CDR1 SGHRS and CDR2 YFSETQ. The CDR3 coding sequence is TGCGCCAGCAGCTTACGGACAGGGACAGGAGGCACAGATACGCAGTATTTT. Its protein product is CASSLRTGTGGTDTQYF.

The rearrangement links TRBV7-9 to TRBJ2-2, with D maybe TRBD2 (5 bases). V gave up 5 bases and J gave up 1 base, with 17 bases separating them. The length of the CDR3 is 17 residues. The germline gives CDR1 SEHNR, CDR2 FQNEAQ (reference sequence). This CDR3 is CASSPGRYSGNTGELFF. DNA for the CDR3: TGTGCCAGCAGCCCTGGGAGATACAGCGGGAACACCGGGGAGCTGTTTTTT.

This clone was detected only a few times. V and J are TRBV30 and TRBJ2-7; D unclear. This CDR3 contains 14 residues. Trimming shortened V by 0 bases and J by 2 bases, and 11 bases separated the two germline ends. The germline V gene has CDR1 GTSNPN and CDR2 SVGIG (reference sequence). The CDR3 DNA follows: TGTGCCTGGAGTGTACTGCGGAATACCTACGAGCAGTACTTC. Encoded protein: CAWSVLRNTYEQYF.

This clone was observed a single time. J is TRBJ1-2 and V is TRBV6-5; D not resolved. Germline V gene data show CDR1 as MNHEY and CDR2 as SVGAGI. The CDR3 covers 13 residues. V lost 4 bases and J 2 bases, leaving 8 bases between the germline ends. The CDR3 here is CASSLSGNYGYTF. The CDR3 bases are TGTGCCAGCAGTTTGTCCGGGAACTATGGCTACACCTTC.

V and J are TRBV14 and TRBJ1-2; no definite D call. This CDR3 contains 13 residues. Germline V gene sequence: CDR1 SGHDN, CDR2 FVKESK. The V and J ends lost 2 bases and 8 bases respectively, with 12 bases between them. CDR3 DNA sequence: TGTGCCAGCAGCCAACATTCCGGCGGCGGCTACACCTTC. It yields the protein CASSQHSGGGYTF.

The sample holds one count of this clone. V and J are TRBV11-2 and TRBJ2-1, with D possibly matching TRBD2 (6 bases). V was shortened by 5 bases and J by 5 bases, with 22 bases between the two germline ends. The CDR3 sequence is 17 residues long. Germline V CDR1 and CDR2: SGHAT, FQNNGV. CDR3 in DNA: TGTGCCAGCAGCGCCCAAGGGACCTTTGGGAGGAACAATGAGCAGTTCTTC. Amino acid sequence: CASSAQGTFGRNNEQFF.

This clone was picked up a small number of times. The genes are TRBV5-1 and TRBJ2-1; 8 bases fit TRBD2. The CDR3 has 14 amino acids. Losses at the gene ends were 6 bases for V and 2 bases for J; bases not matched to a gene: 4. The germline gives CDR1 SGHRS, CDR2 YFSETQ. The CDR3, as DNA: TGCGCCAGCAATAGCGGGAACACCTACAATGAGCAGTTCTTC. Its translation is CASNSGNTYNEQFF.

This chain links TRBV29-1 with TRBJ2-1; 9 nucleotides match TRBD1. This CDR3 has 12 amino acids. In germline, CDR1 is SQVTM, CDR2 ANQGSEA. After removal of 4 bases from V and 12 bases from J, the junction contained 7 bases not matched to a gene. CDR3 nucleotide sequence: TGCAGCGTTGTTTCTGGGACAGGGTCGCAGTTCTTC. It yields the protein CSVVSGTGSQFF.